This TCR beta chain originates from a study of CD8+CD57+ T cells in acquired aplastic anemia. A few counts support this clonotype. Template material for TCR beta VDJ and CDR3 profiling consisted of genomic DNA. MiXCR, run by TCRdb on the reads, gives a single entry per CDR3 protein. The sample lists 100,000 to 130,000 distinct CDR3 sequences, roughly 51% occurring once. J was trimmed by 8 bases and V by 5 bases; bases with no gene match: 11. The CDR3 extends over 15 amino acids. The germline gives CDR1 SGHAT, CDR2 FQNNGV. This clonotype was obtained from a human donor in good health, serving as a control. V is TRBV11-2 and J is TRBJ1-4, with 7 bases matching TRBD1. Sequencing was carried out using sorted CD4+, CD8+, or CD8+CD57+ T cells (not recorded which) from PBMCs. Here the CDR3 reads CASSRTGTELEKLFF. The CDR3 DNA sequence: TGTGCCAGCAGCCGAACCGGGACAGAGTTAGAAAAACTGTTTTTT.